This T cell receptor beta chain was sequenced for a study of technical replicates of blood from a few donors (dated by TCRdb to about 2017). The library was produced with the immunoSEQ multiplex PCR assay. TCRdb carries this immuneACCESS record with in-frame sequences only. Its versions omit some clonotypes, under half of them owing to an unresolved V gene in the studies checked, with the rest unexplained. This sample has about 48,000 clones in its table, and roughly 90% of those were observed once. The ten largest clones add up to about 3.9% of the sample. Concerning this clone: Its antigen is not yet known. Per-base quality was not reported, and no clone a single base away is much larger than it.

The TCR sequence derives from a human donor in good health. Some clones in this sample may be carry-over from other donors' samples. Sequenced input: PBMCs.

For the CDR3, the sequence is CATRRDGSLGGYGYTF. The DNA is TGTGCCACCCGCCGGGACGGATCCCTAGGGGGATATGGCTACACCTTC. The sequence joins TRBV15 to TRBJ1-2; TRBD1 is perhaps the D gene, given 6 matching bases. V loses 8 bases, J loses 5 bases, and the germline ends lie 24 bases apart. Including the terminal cysteine and phenylalanine, the CDR3 comprises 16 residues. CDR3 DNA only is kept here, 48 bases in frame from base 1. CDR1 and CDR2 are drawn from the germline V gene (reference sequence): LNHNV, YYDKDF.